This T cell receptor beta chain was captured by sequencing in a study of cytotoxic CD8 clonotypes in ibrutinib-treated CLL (dated by TCRdb to the early 2020s). With respect to the entire study: The cohort was composed of about 10 relapsed/refractory and about 16 treatment-naive patients; IGHV unmutated status was identified in 17 patients. Responses were partial in around 25 patients and complete in 2; after median approximately 5.5 years follow-up, about 14 stayed in remission and 12 progressed. Response samples were obtained after a median of approximately 12 months of treatment, with a range of roughly 6 to 36 months. Samples averaged approximately 240,000 productive templates and about 94,000 productive rearrangements. Longitudinal samples were available for about 30% of the roughly 90 trial participants. Cryopreserved peripheral blood mononuclear cells were collected before treatment, at response, and at either disease progression or sustained remission. Every remission and progressive disease sample was obtained while ibrutinib was still being received by the patients. Study-level results and caveats: Clonality increased at ibrutinib response, stayed stable in sustained remission, and fell back toward baseline at progression. Sampling times were not matched between patients in sustained remission and patients whose disease was progressing, and lymph node repertoires were not examined. Public clonotypes were rare and either shrank or stayed stable during treatment, and the rise in clonality at ibrutinib response reflected expansion of private clonotypes. Baseline clonality was found to be higher than that of age-matched healthy donors and was strongly correlated with circulating CD8+ T-cell counts.

What the time point label conveys for this sample: about a year on ibrutinib. Roughly 2.2 micrograms of genomic DNA were extracted from cryopreserved PBMCs for TCR beta library preparation. High-throughput TCR beta sequencing was performed on longitudinal blood samples from CLL patients receiving ibrutinib monotherapy. The patients took part in an open-label, single-center phase 2 trial of ibrutinib monotherapy. A MiSeq instrument was used for deep resolution sequencing, which targeted depths ranging from 1 in 1 million up to 1 in 200,000 T cells, with coverage averaging 10x for each clonotype. TCR beta libraries were generated with the immunoSEQ hsTCRB Kit. The authors' analysis ran thus. Data were analyzed with ImmunoSEQ Data Assistant and ImmunoSEQ Analyzer, with V, D and J genes assigned per IMGT definitions. Clonality, which ranges from 0 to 1, was calculated by subtracting the normalized Shannon entropy of productive rearrangement frequencies from one. Public clonotype analysis was restricted to overrepresented clonotypes comprising at least 0.05% of each patient's repertoire. Repertoires from about a dozen age-matched healthy donors in immuneACCESS were used as clonality controls. TCRdb holds this immuneACCESS table with in-frame rearrangements only. Some clones are missing; in checked studies, unresolved V genes explain under half, and the rest has no known cause. The V and J calls and the clone size are those of that table, but D and trimming were determined from the DNA. The sample contains almost 45,000 clones, over 60% of them found a single time. Of the sample, roughly 12% falls within the top ten clones.

Deletion took 3 bases off V and 7 bases off J, with a span of 7 bases between the germline ends. Reading from cysteine to phenylalanine, the CDR3 counts 11 amino acids. Only the CDR3 portion is preserved as DNA: 33 bases, with reading frame beginning at the first base. CDR1 and CDR2 are drawn from the germline V gene: SGHRS, YFSETQ. Concerning this clone: It lacks a known antigen. No much larger clone is present one base from it, and per-base qualities are unavailable.

The sample here was PBMCs, taken after 12 months of ibrutinib treatment. The TCR was taken from a human donor with chronic lymphocytic leukemia. This sequence uses TRBV5-1 and TRBJ1-1; too little of a D gene remains to name it. The DNA sequence is given as TGCGCCAGCAGCTGGAGGAATGAAGCTTTCTTT. This is translated as CASSWRNEAFF.